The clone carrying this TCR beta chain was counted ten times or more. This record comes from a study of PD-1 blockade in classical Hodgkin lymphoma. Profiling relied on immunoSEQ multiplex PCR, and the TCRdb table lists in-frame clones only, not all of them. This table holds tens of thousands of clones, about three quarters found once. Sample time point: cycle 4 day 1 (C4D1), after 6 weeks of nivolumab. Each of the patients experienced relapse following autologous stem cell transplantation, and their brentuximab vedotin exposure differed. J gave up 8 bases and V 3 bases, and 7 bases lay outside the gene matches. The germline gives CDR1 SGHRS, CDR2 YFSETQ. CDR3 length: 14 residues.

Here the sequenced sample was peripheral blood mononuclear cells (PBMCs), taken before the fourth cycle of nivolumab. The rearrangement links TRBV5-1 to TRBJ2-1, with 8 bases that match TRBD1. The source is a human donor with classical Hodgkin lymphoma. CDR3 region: CASSSLPGGDEQFF. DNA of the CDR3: TGCGCCAGCAGCTCGTTGCCAGGGGGCGATGAGCAGTTCTTC.